This T cell receptor (beta chain) was found in a study of blood T cell repertoires in COVID-19. Study at large: PBMCs, B-cell-depleted T cells, or T cells were the source of the cDNA or gDNA that made up the material.

Using immunoSEQ multiplex PCR, the repertoire was profiled, and TCRdb retains in-frame clones only, with some absent. This sample has over 250,000 clones; approximately 85% occur once, and the top ten carry roughly 5.3%. Per germline, CDR1 SEHNR and CDR2 FQNEAQ (reference sequence). The CDR3 consists of 15 residues. Trimming pared 5 bases from V and 6 bases from J, leaving 20 bases between. Sequenced material: peripheral blood. This TCR derives from a man in his fifties or sixties with active or convalescent COVID-19. V gene TRBV7-9 combines with J gene TRBJ2-7, with D possibly TRBD2 on 5 matching bases. CDR3 sequence: CASSPKRVQPSEQYF. CDR3 nucleotides: TGTGCCAGCAGCCCTAAGAGGGTCCAACCTTCCGAGCAGTACTTC.